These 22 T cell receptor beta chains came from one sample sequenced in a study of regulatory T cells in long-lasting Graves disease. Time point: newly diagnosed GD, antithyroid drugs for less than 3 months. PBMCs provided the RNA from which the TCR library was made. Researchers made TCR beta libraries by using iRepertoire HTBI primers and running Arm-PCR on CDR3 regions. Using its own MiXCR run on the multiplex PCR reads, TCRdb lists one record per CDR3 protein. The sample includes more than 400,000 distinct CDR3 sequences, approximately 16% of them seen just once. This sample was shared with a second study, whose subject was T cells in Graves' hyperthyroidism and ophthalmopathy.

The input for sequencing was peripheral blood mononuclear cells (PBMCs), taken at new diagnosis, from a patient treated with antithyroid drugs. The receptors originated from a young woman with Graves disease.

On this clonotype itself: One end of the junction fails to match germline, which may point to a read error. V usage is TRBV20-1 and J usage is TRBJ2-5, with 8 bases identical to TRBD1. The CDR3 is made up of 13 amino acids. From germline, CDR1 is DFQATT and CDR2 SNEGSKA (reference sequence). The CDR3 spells CSARPTGDETRYF. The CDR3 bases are TGCAGTGCTAGACCGACAGGGGATGAGACCCGGTACTTC.

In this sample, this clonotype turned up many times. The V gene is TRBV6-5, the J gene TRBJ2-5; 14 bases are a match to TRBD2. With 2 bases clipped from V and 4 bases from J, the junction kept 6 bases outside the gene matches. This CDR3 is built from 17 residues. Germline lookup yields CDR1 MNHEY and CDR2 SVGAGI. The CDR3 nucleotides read TGTGCCAGCAGTTACCCGCGGACTAGCGGGAGGATAGAGACCCAGTACTTC. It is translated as CASSYPRTSGRIETQYF.

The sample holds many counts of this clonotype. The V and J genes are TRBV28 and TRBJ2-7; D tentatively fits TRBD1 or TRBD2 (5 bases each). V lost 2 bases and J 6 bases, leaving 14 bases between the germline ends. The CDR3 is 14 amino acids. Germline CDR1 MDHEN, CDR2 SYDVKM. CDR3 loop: CASSLAHRGAEQYF. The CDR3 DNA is TGTGCCAGCAGTTTAGCACATCGGGGCGCCGAGCAGTACTTC.

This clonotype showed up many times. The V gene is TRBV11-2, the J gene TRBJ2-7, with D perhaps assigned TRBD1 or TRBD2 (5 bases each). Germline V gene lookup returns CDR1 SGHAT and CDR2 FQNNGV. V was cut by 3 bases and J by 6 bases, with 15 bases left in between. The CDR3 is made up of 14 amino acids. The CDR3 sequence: CASSFGGLVGEQYF. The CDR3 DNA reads TGTGCCAGCAGCTTTGGGGGATTAGTGGGCGAGCAGTACTTC.

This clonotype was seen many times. The CDR3 DNA sequence: TGTGCCTGGAGTTCGGCGGGACCCACCGGGGAGCTGTTTTTT. Translating it yields CAWSSAGPTGELFF. The V call is TRBV30, the J call TRBJ2-2, with D maybe TRBD2 (6 bases). CDR3 size: 14 residues. The germline CDR1 and CDR2 sequences are GTSNPN and SVGIG (reference sequence). With 2 bases removed from V and 4 bases from J, the gap between germline ends came to 11 bases.

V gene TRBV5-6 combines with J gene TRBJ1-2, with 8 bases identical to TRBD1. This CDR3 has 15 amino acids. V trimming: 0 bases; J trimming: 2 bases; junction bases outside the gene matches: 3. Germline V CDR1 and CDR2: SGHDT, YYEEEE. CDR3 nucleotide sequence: TGTGCCAGCAGCTTGGTGGGACAGGCCAACTATGGCTACACCTTC. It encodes CASSLVGQANYGYTF.

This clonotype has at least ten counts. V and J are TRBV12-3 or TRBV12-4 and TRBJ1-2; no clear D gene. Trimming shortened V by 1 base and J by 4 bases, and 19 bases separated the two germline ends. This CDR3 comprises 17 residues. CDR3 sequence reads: CASSLGDEGSDIYGYTF. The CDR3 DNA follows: TGTGCCAGCAGTTTAGGGGATGAGGGTTCAGACATCTATGGCTACACCTTC.

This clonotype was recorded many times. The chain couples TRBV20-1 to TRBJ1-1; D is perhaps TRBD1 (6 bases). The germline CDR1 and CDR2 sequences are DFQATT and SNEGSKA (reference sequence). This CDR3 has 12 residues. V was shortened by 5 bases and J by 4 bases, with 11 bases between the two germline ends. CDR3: CSAEDSPTEAFF. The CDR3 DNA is TGCAGTGCTGAGGACAGCCCCACTGAAGCTTTCTTT.

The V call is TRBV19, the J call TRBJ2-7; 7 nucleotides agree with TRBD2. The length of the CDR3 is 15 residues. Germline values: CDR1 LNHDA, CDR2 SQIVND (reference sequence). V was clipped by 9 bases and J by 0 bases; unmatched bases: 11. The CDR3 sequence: CASEDRSGGSYEQYF. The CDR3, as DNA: TGTGCCAGCGAAGACAGATCGGGAGGCTCCTACGAGCAGTACTTC.

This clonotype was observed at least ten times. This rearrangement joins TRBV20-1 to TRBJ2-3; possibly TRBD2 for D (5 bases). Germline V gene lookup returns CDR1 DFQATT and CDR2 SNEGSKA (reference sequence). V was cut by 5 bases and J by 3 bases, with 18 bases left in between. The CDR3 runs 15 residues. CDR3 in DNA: TGCAGTGCTCCTGTACTAGTTAGCCGAACAGATACGCAGTATTTT. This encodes CSAPVLVSRTDTQYF.

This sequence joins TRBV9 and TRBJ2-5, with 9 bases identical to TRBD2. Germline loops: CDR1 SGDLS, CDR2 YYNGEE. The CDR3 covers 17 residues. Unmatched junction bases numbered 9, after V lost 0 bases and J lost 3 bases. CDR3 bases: TGTGCCAGCAGCGTAGGGGTTAGCGGGAGAGGTGAAGAGACCCAGTACTTC. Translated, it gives CASSVGVSGRGEETQYF. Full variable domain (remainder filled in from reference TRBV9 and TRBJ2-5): DSGVTQTPKHLITATGQRVTLRCSPRSGDLSVYWYQQSLDQGLQFLIQYYNGEERAKGNILERFSAQQFPDLHSELNLSSLELGDSALYFCASSVGVSGRGEETQYFGPGTRLLVL.

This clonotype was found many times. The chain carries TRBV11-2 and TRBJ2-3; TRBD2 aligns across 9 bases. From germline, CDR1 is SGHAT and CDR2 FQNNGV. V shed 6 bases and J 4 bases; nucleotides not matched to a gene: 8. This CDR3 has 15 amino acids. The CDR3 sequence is CASRILAGGADTQYF. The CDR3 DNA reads TGTGCCAGCAGGATACTAGCGGGTGGCGCAGATACGCAGTATTTT.

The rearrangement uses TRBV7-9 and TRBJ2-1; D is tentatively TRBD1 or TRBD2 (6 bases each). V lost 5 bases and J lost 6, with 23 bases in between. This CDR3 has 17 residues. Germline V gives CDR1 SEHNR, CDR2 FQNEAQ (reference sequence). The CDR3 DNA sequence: TGTGCCAGCAGCCCGGTGGTTGGGGGGCGCATGGTCAATGAGCAGTTCTTC. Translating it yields CASSPVVGGRMVNEQFF. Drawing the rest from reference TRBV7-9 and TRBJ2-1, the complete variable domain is DTGVSQNPRHKITKRGQNVTFRCDPISEHNRLYWYRQTLGQGPEFLTYFQNEAQLEKSRLLSDRFSAERPKGSFSTLEIQRTEQGDSAMYLCASSPVVGGRMVNEQFFGPGTRLTVL.

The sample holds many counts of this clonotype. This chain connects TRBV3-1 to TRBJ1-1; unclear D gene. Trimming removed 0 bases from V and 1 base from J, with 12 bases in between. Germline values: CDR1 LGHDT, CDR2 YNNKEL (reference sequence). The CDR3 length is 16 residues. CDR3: CASSQDPWTGNTEAFF. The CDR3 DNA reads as TGTGCCAGCAGCCAAGATCCCTGGACGGGGAACACTGAAGCTTTCTTT.

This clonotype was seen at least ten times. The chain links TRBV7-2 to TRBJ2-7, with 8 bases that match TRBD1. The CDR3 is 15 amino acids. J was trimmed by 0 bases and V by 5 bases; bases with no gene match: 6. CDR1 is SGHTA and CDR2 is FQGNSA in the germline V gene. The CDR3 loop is CASSDTGTGSYEQYF. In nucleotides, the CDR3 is TGTGCCAGCAGCGACACCGGGACAGGCTCCTACGAGCAGTACTTC.

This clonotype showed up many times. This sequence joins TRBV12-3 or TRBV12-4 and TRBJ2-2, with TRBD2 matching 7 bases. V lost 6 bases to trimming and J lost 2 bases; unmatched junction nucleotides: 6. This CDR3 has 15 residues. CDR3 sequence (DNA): TGTGCCAGCAGATTTTCTAGCGGCAACACCGGGGAGCTGTTTTTT. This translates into CASRFSSGNTGELFF.

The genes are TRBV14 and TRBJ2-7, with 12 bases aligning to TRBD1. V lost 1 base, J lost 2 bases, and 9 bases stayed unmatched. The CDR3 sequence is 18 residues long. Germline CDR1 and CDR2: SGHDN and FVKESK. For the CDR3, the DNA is TGTGCCAGCAGCCAAGTCCCGGGACAGGGGGCGGTCGCCTACGAGCAGTACTTC. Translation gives CASSQVPGQGAVAYEQYF.

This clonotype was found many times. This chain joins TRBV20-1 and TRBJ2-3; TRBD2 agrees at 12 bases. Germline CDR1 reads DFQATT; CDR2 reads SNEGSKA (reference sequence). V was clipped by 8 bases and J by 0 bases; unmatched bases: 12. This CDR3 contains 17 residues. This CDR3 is CSLPSSTSGSSTDTQYF. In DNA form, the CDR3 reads TGCAGTCTTCCATCATCGACTAGCGGGAGTAGCACAGATACGCAGTATTTT.

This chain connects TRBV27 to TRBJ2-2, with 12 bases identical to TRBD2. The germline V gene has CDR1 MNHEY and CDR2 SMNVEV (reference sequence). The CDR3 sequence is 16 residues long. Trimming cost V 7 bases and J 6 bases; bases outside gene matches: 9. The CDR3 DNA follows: TGTGCCAGCATCGATCAGACTAGCGGGAGCTCCGGGGAGCTGTTTTTT. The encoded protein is CASIDQTSGSSGELFF.

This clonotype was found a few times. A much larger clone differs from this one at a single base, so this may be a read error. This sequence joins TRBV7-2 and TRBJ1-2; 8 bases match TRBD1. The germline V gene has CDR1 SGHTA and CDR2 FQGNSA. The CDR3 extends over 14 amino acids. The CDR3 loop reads CASSLAQGAWGYAF. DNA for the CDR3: TGTGCCAGCAGCTTAGCTCAGGGGGCGTGGGGCTACGCCTTC.

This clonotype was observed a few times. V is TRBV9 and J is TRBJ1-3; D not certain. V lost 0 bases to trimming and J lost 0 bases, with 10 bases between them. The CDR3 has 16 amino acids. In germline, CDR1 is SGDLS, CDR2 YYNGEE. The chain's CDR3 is CASSVDGSYSGNTIYF. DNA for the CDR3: TGTGCCAGCAGCGTAGACGGCTCCTACTCTGGAAACACCATATATTTT.

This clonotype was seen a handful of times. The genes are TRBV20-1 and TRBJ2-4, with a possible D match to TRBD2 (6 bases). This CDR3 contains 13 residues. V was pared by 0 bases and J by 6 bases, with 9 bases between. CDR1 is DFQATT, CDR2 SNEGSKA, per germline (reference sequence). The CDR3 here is CSARELARNIQYF. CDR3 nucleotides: TGCAGTGCTAGAGAGCTAGCGAGAAACATTCAGTACTTC.